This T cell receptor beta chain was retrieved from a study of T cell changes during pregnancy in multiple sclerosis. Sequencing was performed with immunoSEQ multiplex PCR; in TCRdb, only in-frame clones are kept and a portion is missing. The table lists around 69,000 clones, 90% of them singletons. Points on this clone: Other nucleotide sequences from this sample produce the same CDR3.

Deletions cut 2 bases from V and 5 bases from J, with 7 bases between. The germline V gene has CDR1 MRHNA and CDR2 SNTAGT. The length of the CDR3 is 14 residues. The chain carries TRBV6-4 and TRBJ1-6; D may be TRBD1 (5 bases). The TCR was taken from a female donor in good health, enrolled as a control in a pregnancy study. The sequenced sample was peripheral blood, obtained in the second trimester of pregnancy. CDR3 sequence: CASSDGGDNSPLHF. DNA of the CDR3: TGTGCCAGCAGTGACGGGGGGGATAATTCACCCCTCCACTTT.